This TCR beta chain was documented in a study of shared clonotypes between healthy human individuals. Study outcomes and limitations: The genetic and exposure-history diversity represented was limited by few donors. The study found roughly 5% of naive CD4 clonotypes shared across a handful of donors.

Under the authors' procedure: Sequence data from immunoSEQ were junction-only and lacked quality scores; consequently, filtering differed. Only in-frame clones appear in the TCRdb table, and some are missing; sequencing was by immunoSEQ multiplex PCR. V and J calls and clone size are those listed in that table; D and trimming were worked out from the DNA. The table includes approximately 1.5 million clones, approximately 98% detected once. In this sample, this clone turned up once. No antigen is known for it. The CDR3 is 14 amino acids. Germline CDR1 reads SNHLY; CDR2 reads FYNNEI. V was cut by 3 bases and J by 5 bases, with 14 bases left in between. Participating donors were healthy, HIV-negative adults free of recent acute infections or vaccinations.

Material: naive CD4+ T cells sorted from blood. Subset here: CD45RA+ positively selected. This sequence originates from a man younger than 40 in good health. V is TRBV2 and J is TRBJ2-7, with D hard to call. The CDR3 sequence is CASSELSPADEQYF. The CDR3 DNA reads as TGTGCCAGCAGTGAGCTGAGCCCTGCGGACGAGCAGTACTTC.